The 24 T cell receptor beta chains below were found in one sample sequenced in a study of T cell responses to AZD1222 COVID-19 vaccine. TCRdb's table, derived via immunoSEQ multiplex PCR, lists solely in-frame clones and lacks some. The data contain around 74,000 clones, 92% of them singletons. The sequencing used peripheral blood, collected on day 0 of MenACWY control vaccination. Source of these receptors: an adult in good health.

The chain's CDR3 is CASSEATGTDTQYF. CDR3 in DNA: TGTGCCAGCAGTGAAGCTACAGGTACAGATACGCAGTATTTT. The chain recombines TRBV6-1 with TRBJ2-3, with a weak D call TRBD1 (5 bases). The V end lost 0 bases, the J end lost 3 bases, and 7 bases lay between the germline ends. This CDR3 region has 14 residues. CDR1 and CDR2 from the germline V gene are MNHNS and SASEGT.

The chain recombines TRBV14 with TRBJ1-2, with D uncertain. Trimming shortened V by 4 bases and J by 8 bases, and 14 bases separated the two germline ends. In germline, CDR1 is SGHDN, CDR2 FVKESK. The CDR3 loop spans 13 amino acids. Here the CDR3 reads CASSRIPMEGYTF. CDR3 DNA: TGTGCCAGCAGCCGCATCCCCATGGAGGGCTACACCTTC.

This sequence joins TRBV7-9 and TRBJ1-2, with 10 bases aligning to TRBD1. Germline values: CDR1 SEHNR, CDR2 FQNEAQ (reference sequence). The ends lost 5 bases at V and 2 bases at J; junction bases unmatched: 5. The CDR3 totals 15 residues. The CDR3 DNA reads as TGTGCCAGCAGCGAAACGGGACAGGGGAACTATGGCTACACCTTC. This sequence encodes CASSETGQGNYGYTF.

The rearrangement links TRBV6-5 to TRBJ2-2; perhaps TRBD2 as D (5 bases). The length of the CDR3 is 12 residues. Trimming pared 5 bases from V and 6 bases from J, leaving 7 bases between. From germline, CDR1 is MNHEY and CDR2 SVGAGI. CDR3 sequence (DNA): TGTGCCAGCAGTCCACTAGCCGGGGAGCTGTTTTTT. This codes for CASSPLAGELFF.

This clone was seen once. V usage is TRBV5-5 and J usage is TRBJ2-1; 7 bases match TRBD1. The CDR3 is 15 residues long. Looked up from germline, CDR1 is SGHKS and CDR2 is YYEKEE (reference sequence). V was clipped by 4 bases and J by 0 bases; unmatched bases: 4. CDR3 region: CASSPGQISYNEQFF. DNA of the CDR3: TGTGCCAGCAGCCCGGGACAGATCTCCTACAATGAGCAGTTCTTC.

This chain links TRBV19 with TRBJ1-5, with unresolved D. The CDR3 covers 12 residues. The V and J ends lost 6 bases and 3 bases respectively, with 6 bases between them. CDR1 and CDR2 (germline): LNHDA, SQIVND (reference sequence). The CDR3 nucleotides read TGTGCCAGTAGCGAAAACAATCAGCCCCAGCATTTT. Encoded protein: CASSENNQPQHF. Complete variable domain (other parts from reference TRBV19 and TRBJ1-5): DGGITQSPKYLFRKEGQNVTLSCEQNLNHDAMYWYRQDPGQGLRLIYYSQIVNDFQKGDIAEGYSVSREKKESFPLTVTSAQKNPTAFYLCASSENNQPQHFGDGTRLSIL.

The chain recombines TRBV29-1 with TRBJ1-3; D is unresolved. Per the germline V gene, CDR1 is SQVTM and CDR2 is ANQGSEA. The CDR3 extends over 12 amino acids. Trimming took off 7 bases at V and 2 bases at J, with 9 bases between the two ends. The DNA for the CDR3 is TGCAGCGCCGACGGAGCTGGAAACACCATATATTTT. It specifies CSADGAGNTIYF.

The gene calls are TRBV10-3 and TRBJ1-5; TRBD1 matches 9 bases. The CDR3 is made up of 15 amino acids. Germline lookup yields CDR1 ENHRY and CDR2 SYGVKD. Trimming at V came to 7 bases and at J to 0 bases, leaving 4 bases not matched to a gene. The CDR3 here is CAINSDRGSNQPQHF. The CDR3 DNA is TGTGCCATCAACTCGGACAGGGGTAGCAATCAGCCCCAGCATTTT.

The chain uses TRBV12-5 and TRBJ2-3; 13 nucleotides match TRBD2. V shed 6 bases and J 5 bases; nucleotides not matched to a gene: 5. Germline V lookup: CDR1 LGHNT, CDR2 FRNRAP. The CDR3 consists of 15 residues. CDR3 nucleotide sequence: TGTGCTAGTGGACCGGGACTAGCGGGACGAGATACGCAGTATTTT. Translation gives CASGPGLAGRDTQYF.

This clone occurred a few times. At one of its ends the junction is not consistent with the germline gene, which may arise from a read error. This chain links TRBV11-1 with TRBJ2-1; 9 bases line up with TRBD2. Germline CDR1 SGHAT, CDR2 FQDESV (reference sequence). CDR3 length: 15 amino acids. The CDR3 DNA reads TGTGCCAGCAGCCTAGCGGGGAGCTCCTACAATGAGCAGTTCTTC. Its protein product is CASSLAGSSYNEQFF.

The chain combines TRBV12-3 or TRBV12-4 with TRBJ2-2; D possibly uses TRBD1 or TRBD2 (5 bases each). The CDR3 length is 13 residues. V was cut by 6 bases and J by 6 bases, with 11 bases left in between. The CDR3 reads CASSRGGSGELFF. For the CDR3, the DNA is TGTGCCAGCAGCCGGGGCGGTTCCGGGGAGCTGTTTTTT.

The chain uses TRBV6-5 and TRBJ2-5; TRBD1 aligns across 8 bases. Germline CDR1 and CDR2: MNHEY and SVGAGI. The CDR3 runs to 15 residues. V dropped 1 base and J dropped 3; count of bases not matched to a gene: 4. The CDR3 sequence: CASSYWTGSEETQYF. The DNA for the CDR3 is TGTGCCAGCAGTTACTGGACAGGGTCGGAAGAGACCCAGTACTTC.

The rearrangement uses TRBV3-1 (or the pseudogene TRBV3-2) and TRBJ1-5; possible D gene TRBD1, 5 bases. The CDR3 sequence is 15 residues long. Germline V lookup: CDR1 LGHDT, CDR2 YNNKEL (reference sequence). The germline V and J ends were trimmed by 4 bases and 4 bases, with 14 bases remaining between them. The CDR3 DNA is TGTGCCAGCAGCCCTGGGGGGGTTGGAAATCAGCCCCAGCATTTT. Translated, it gives CASSPGGVGNQPQHF.

The genes are TRBV6-2 or TRBV6-3 and TRBJ1-1, with D unclear. Germline lookup yields CDR1 MNHEY and CDR2 SVGEGT. CDR3 size: 14 residues. V dropped 6 bases and J dropped 7 bases, with 18 bases sitting between them. The CDR3 DNA reads as TGTGCCAGCAGCCACCCGGTTTCGGTTTATGAAGCTTTCTTT. Residues: CASSHPVSVYEAFF.

This chain uses TRBV9 with TRBJ1-1, with 7 nucleotides matching TRBD1. CDR1 SGDLS and CDR2 YYNGEE come from the germline V gene. There are 15 residues in the CDR3. V lost 4 bases, J lost 0 bases, and 6 bases stayed unmatched. The DNA for the CDR3 is TGTGCCAGCAGCTTATCAGGGACAGTGAACACTGAAGCTTTCTTT. Translation: CASSLSGTVNTEAFF.

The chain couples TRBV7-9 to TRBJ1-2; possible D gene TRBD1, 6 bases. This CDR3 region has 15 residues. With 5 bases removed from V and 3 bases from J, the gap between germline ends came to 16 bases. Germline CDR1 and CDR2: SEHNR and FQNEAQ (reference sequence). In nucleotides, the CDR3 is TGTGCCAGCAGCACCCGGGCAGGGGTGGACTATGGCTACACCTTC. It yields the protein CASSTRAGVDYGYTF.

The chain uses TRBV23-1 and TRBJ2-4; possibly TRBD1 for D (7 bases). TRBV23-1 is flagged as an ORF with uncertain function. V was pared by 2 bases and J by 1 base, with 24 bases between. The CDR3 is made up of 20 amino acids. In DNA form, the CDR3 reads TGCGCCAGCAGTCAACCCGTCCCCCCGAGGAGGGGGCTGGCCAAAAACATTCAGTACTTC. Protein sequence: CASSQPVPPRRGLAKNIQYF.

The chain is built from TRBV12-5 and TRBJ2-3; a possible D gene is TRBD1 (5 bases). CDR1 and CDR2 (germline): LGHNT, FRNRAP. The CDR3 runs to 17 residues. The ends were cut back, 0 bases at V and 1 base at J, with 14 bases in the middle. The CDR3 loop is CASGLVRTNAGTDTQYF. In DNA, the CDR3 is TGTGCTAGTGGTTTGGTGCGGACAAACGCCGGCACAGATACGCAGTATTTT.

This chain joins TRBV7-2 and TRBJ2-7; D is uncertain. Trimming took off 5 bases at V and 1 base at J, with 18 bases between the two ends. The CDR3 sequence is 16 residues long. Per the germline V gene, CDR1 is SGHTA and CDR2 is FQGNSA. CDR3 residues: CASSPEYSGQSYEQYF. CDR3 nucleotides: TGTGCCAGCAGCCCCGAATATTCTGGGCAGTCCTACGAGCAGTACTTC. The full variable domain, in which reference TRBV7-2 and TRBJ2-7 provide the parts outside the CDR3, is GAGVSQSPSNKVTEKGKDVELRCDPISGHTALYWYRQSLGQGLEFLIYFQGNSAPDKSGLPSDRFSAERTGGSVSTLTIQRTQQEDSAVYLCASSPEYSGQSYEQYFGPGTRLTVT.

The gene calls are TRBV5-1 and TRBJ2-7; D unclear. The CDR3 sequence is 14 residues long. Germline CDR1 is SGHRS and CDR2 is YFSETQ. V was pared by 1 base and J by 2 bases, with 10 bases between. The CDR3, as DNA: TGCGCCAGCAGCTTGACAGACAAACCCTACGAGCAGTACTTC. Amino acid sequence: CASSLTDKPYEQYF.

In this sample, this clone turned up once. V and J are TRBV12-3 or TRBV12-4 and TRBJ1-5, with D hard to call. The V gene lost 4 bases and the J gene lost 6 bases, with 10 bases spanning the gap. The CDR3 is 13 residues long. The CDR3 DNA reads TGTGCCAGCAGTTCTCCACCCGGTCAGCCCCAGCATTTT. Protein product: CASSSPPGQPQHF.

This sequence joins TRBV7-9 and TRBJ2-2; 10 nucleotides line up with TRBD2. There are 14 residues in the CDR3. The germline CDR1 and CDR2 sequences are SEHNR and FQNEAQ (reference sequence). V lost 6 bases to trimming and J lost 6 bases; unmatched junction nucleotides: 4. CDR3 amino acids: CASRASGSSGELFF. In nucleotides, the CDR3 is TGTGCCAGCAGGGCTAGCGGGAGTTCCGGGGAGCTGTTTTTT.

V is TRBV11-2 and J is TRBJ2-1, with D possibly TRBD1 on 5 matching bases. This CDR3 comprises 13 residues. Germline CDR1 reads SGHAT; CDR2 reads FQNNGV. Deletions cut 5 bases from V and 5 bases from J, with 10 bases between. The CDR3 DNA follows: TGTGCCAGCAGCAAGGGGTTTGACAATGAGCAGTTCTTC. Protein sequence: CASSKGFDNEQFF.

The DNA of the CDR3 is TGCGCCAGCAGCCCGGACGGGGCCGGGAAGCAGTACTTC. Encoded protein: CASSPDGAGKQYF. The rearrangement links TRBV5-1 to TRBJ2-7; perhaps D is TRBD1 or TRBD2 (5 bases each). The germline gives CDR1 SGHRS, CDR2 YFSETQ. The CDR3 has 13 residues. V was pared by 4 bases and J by 8 bases, with 16 bases between.